The entry below gives a single TCR beta chain sequence along with its context. The CDR3 length is 13 residues. From germline, CDR1 is SGHRS and CDR2 YFSETQ. V was pared by 0 bases and J by 8 bases, with 11 bases between. Cells designated naive CD8 were CD45RO-negative and were positively selected for CCR7, with terminally differentiated effector memory CD45RA+ cells excluded. This entry belongs to a study of shared clonotypes between healthy human individuals. The authors distributed each subset's genomic DNA evenly over several immunoSEQ plates. Libraries were prepared by immunoSEQ multiplex PCR; TCRdb keeps only in-frame clonotypes and omits some of them. The data contain some 2 million clones, about 95% of them singletons.

This TCR came from a man aged 18 to 30 in good health. The material sequenced was naive CD8+ T cells sorted from blood. The chain uses TRBV5-1 and TRBJ1-2; possible D gene TRBD1, 6 bases. The CDR3 region has the DNA TGCGCCAGCAGCTTGGCGGGGGGCGAGGGCTACACCTTC. Protein: CASSLAGGEGYTF.